This passage covers 27 T cell receptor beta chains from one sample sequenced in a study of blood T cells in healthy people across ages. Sample-barcoded 5' priming and a J-beta primer mix drove a second PCR of roughly 7 to 11 cycles. TCRdb passed the 5' RACE reads through MiXCR, listing each CDR3 protein once. The repertoire consists of some 710,000 distinct CDR3 sequences, with about 24% occurring once and the leading ten covering 22%. The sequencing input was blood. Every receptor here comes from a man aged 70 or older in good health.

The genes are TRBV19 and TRBJ2-1; TRBD1 is a possible D gene (6 bases). This CDR3 comprises 14 residues. V shed 7 bases and J shed 4 bases, with 14 bases lying between them. Germline V CDR1 and CDR2: LNHDA, SQIVND (reference sequence). CDR3 DNA: TGTGCCAGTAAGTCGACAGGCTCTTACAATGAGCAGTTCTTC. Residues: CASKSTGSYNEQFF.

This sequence joins TRBV29-1 and TRBJ1-1; 7 positions agree with TRBD1. The CDR3 runs 11 residues. The germline gives CDR1 SQVTM, CDR2 ANQGSEA. V was pared by 7 bases and J by 4 bases, with 3 bases of the junction left unmatched. CDR3 DNA: TGCAGCGGCCAGGGGGGCACTGAAGCTTTCTTT. This codes for CSGQGGTEAFF.

This clonotype was seen a handful of times. The gene calls are TRBV20-1 and TRBJ1-2; weak D call: TRBD1 (6 bases). CDR3 length equals 14 residues. CDR1 is DFQATT, CDR2 SNEGSKA, per germline (reference sequence). CDR3 loop: CSPGSDSSNYGYTF. The CDR3 coding sequence is TGCAGCCCGGGATCGGACAGTTCTAACTATGGCTACACCTTC.

This chain uses TRBV11-2 with TRBJ2-5; 10 nucleotides align to TRBD2. With the DNA end fitting TRBJ2-1 better, the J assignment may be wrong. Germline lookup yields CDR1 SGHAT and CDR2 FQNNGV. The CDR3 loop spans 15 amino acids. Here the CDR3 DNA reads TGTGCCAGCAGCCACGGACTAGCGGAGTACAATGAGCAGTTCTTC. It encodes CASSHGLAEYNEQFF.

The J gene is TRBJ1-1, the V gene TRBV5-1; D unresolved. Trimming took off 5 bases at V and 3 bases at J, with 14 bases between the two ends. The CDR3 has 14 residues. Germline V gene data show CDR1 as SGHRS and CDR2 as YFSETQ. The CDR3 region is CASSPTPGDTEAFF. The CDR3 nucleotides are TGCGCCAGCAGTCCGACGCCCGGGGACACTGAAGCTTTCTTT.

This clonotype was picked up a small number of times. CDR3 sequence reads: CASSLTQAADTQYF. The CDR3 region has the DNA TGTGCCAGCAGCTTAACTCAGGCAGCAGATACGCAGTATTTT. The chain employs TRBV7-3 and TRBJ2-3; D unresolved. The CDR3 runs to 14 residues. CDR1 and CDR2 from the germline V gene are SGHTA and FQGTGA. Trimming cost V 0 bases and J 4 bases, with 8 bases left between them.

The chain couples TRBV6-6 to TRBJ2-1, with a possible D match to TRBD1 (5 bases). The J call may be incorrect, as the DNA end agrees better with TRBJ2-5. In germline, CDR1 is MNHNY, CDR2 SVGAGI (reference sequence). This CDR3 has 15 residues. The CDR3 nucleotides are TGTGCCAGCAGTTACTCGAAGGGGAACGAAGAGACCCAGTACTTC. Translation gives CASSYSKGNEETQYF.

The chain joins TRBV21-1 to TRBJ1-4; the D call TRBD1 from the table was never checked on the DNA. TRBV21-1 is a recognized pseudogene. The CDR3 covers 16 residues. CDR3 sequence (DNA): TGTGCCAGCAGCAGAAGGGAGGACAGGGGACGCGAAAAACTGTTTTTT. Translated: CASSRREDRGREKLFF.

This clonotype showed up many times. The gene calls are TRBV29-1 and TRBJ1-5; D gene unclear. CDR1 is SQVTM, CDR2 ANQGSEA, per germline. The CDR3 contains 12 residues. V was pared by 4 bases and J by 4 bases, with 8 bases between. In DNA, the CDR3 is TGCAGCGTTGGGTCGGGAAATCAGCCCCAGCATTTT. Translated, it gives CSVGSGNQPQHF. The whole variable domain, remainder taken from reference TRBV29-1 and TRBJ1-5, is SAVISQKPSRDICQRGTSLTIQCQVDSQVTMMFWYRQQPGQSLTLIATANQGSEATYESGFVIDKFPISRPNLTFSTLTVSNMSPEDSSIYLCSVGSGNQPQHFGDGTRLSIL.

The chain employs TRBV7-9 and TRBJ2-5, with 9 positions matching TRBD2. TRBJ2-1 matches the DNA end more closely, so the J call is doubtful. Germline CDR1 SEHNR, CDR2 FQNEAQ (reference sequence). The CDR3 has 14 amino acids. CDR3 residues: CASTTRGSGGHQFF. The CDR3 nucleotides are TGTGCCAGCACCACCCGGGGTAGCGGGGGACATCAGTTCTTC.

This clonotype was counted only a few times. The rearrangement joins TRBV7-8 to TRBJ1-2; D not resolved. This CDR3 has 12 residues. The ends were cut back, 5 bases at V and 4 bases at J, with 8 bases in the middle. In germline, CDR1 is SGHVS, CDR2 FQNEAQ. The CDR3 loop reads CASSVYSYGYTF. The DNA of the CDR3 is TGTGCCAGCAGCGTATACAGCTATGGCTACACCTTC.

This clonotype was observed a few times. The chain uses TRBV5-1 and TRBJ2-4; D perhaps matches TRBD1 (8 bases). CDR3 size: 16 residues. V was shortened by 3 bases and J by 5 bases, with 18 bases between the two germline ends. From germline, CDR1 is SGHRS and CDR2 YFSETQ. The CDR3 DNA sequence: TGCGCCAGCAGCTCAACAGGGGGGGGAGAGGAAAACATTCAGTACTTC. As protein: CASSSTGGGEENIQYF.

This rearrangement joins TRBV3-1 to TRBJ1-2; maybe TRBD1 (5 bases). Germline V CDR1 and CDR2: LGHDT, YNNKEL (reference sequence). The CDR3 totals 14 residues. Trimming cost V 0 bases and J 6 bases, with 11 bases left between them. Written as DNA, the CDR3 is TGTGCCAGCAGCCAAGATCTGGGAGGGGATGGCTACACCTTC. Translation gives CASSQDLGGDGYTF.

There are a few counts of this clonotype. V gene TRBV13 combines with J gene TRBJ2-5; D perhaps matches TRBD2 (7 bases). The J call may be in error: the DNA end matches TRBJ2-7 better. The CDR3 loop spans 15 amino acids. Germline CDR1 reads PRHDT; CDR2 reads FYEKMQ (reference sequence). CDR3 residues: CASSLVGGPTYEQYF. The CDR3 nucleotides read TGTGCCAGCAGCTTGGTCGGGGGGCCTACTTACGAGCAGTACTTC.

Ten or more counts support this clonotype. V and J are TRBV2 and TRBJ1-5, with D possibly being TRBD1 (5 bases). V dropped 5 bases and J dropped 6 bases, with 11 bases sitting between them. The CDR3 has 13 amino acids. Per germline, CDR1 SNHLY and CDR2 FYNNEI. CDR3: CASSPGVGQPQHF. The CDR3 DNA reads TGTGCCAGCAGTCCGGGGGTGGGTCAGCCCCAGCATTTT.

The rearrangement uses TRBV3-1 and TRBJ2-1, with 9 bases aligning to TRBD1. The end of the DNA fits TRBJ2-7 better, so the J call may be wrong. Germline loops: CDR1 LGHDT, CDR2 YNNKEL (reference sequence). The CDR3 length is 14 residues. The CDR3, as DNA: TGTGCCAGCAGCCCAGGACAGGGGCGATACGAGCAGTACGTC. Protein sequence: CASSPGQGRYEQYV.

J is TRBJ1-1 and V is TRBV21-1; the D segment call TRBD1 is taken from the table without a DNA check. TRBV21-1 is a pseudogene segment. This CDR3 region has 16 residues. This CDR3 is CASRGGDSPMNTEAFF. In DNA form, the CDR3 reads TGTGCCAGCAGGGGAGGGGACAGCCCCATGAACACTGAAGCTTTCTTT.

This clonotype was seen a handful of times. This rearrangement joins TRBV20-1 to TRBJ2-1, with D perhaps TRBD2 (6 bases). This CDR3 spans 12 amino acids. V was trimmed by 6 bases and J by 7 bases, leaving 13 bases between them. Germline V CDR1 and CDR2: DFQATT, SNEGSKA (reference sequence). The CDR3 DNA reads as TGCAGTGCAGAAGACGCGGGGAATGAGCAGTTCTTC. It yields the protein CSAEDAGNEQFF.

On this clonotype: A read error is possible here, since a much larger clone lies one base away. The V gene is TRBV6-6, the J gene TRBJ1-5, with D unclear. This CDR3 region has 15 residues. Germline assignment: CDR1 MNHNY and CDR2 SVGAGI (reference sequence). V shed 6 bases and J shed 5 bases, with 17 bases lying between them. This chain's CDR3 is CASSPIMSVDQPQHF. CDR3 DNA sequence: TGTGCCAGCAGCCCAATAATGTCGGTCGATCAGCCCCAGCATTTT.

This clonotype was recorded a few times. The J gene is TRBJ2-3, the V gene TRBV6-5; D is unclear. The germline CDR1 and CDR2 sequences are MNHEY and SVGAGI. The V gene lost 0 bases and the J gene lost 1 base, with 11 bases spanning the gap. The CDR3 runs to 16 residues. CDR3 residues: CASSYSGGRRTDTQYF. The CDR3 DNA follows: TGTGCCAGCAGTTACTCGGGTGGCAGGCGCACAGATACGCAGTATTTT.

There are a few counts of this clonotype. The rearrangement uses TRBV15 and TRBJ1-3; no clear D. CDR1 is LNHNV and CDR2 is YYDKDF in the germline V gene (reference sequence). This CDR3 has 15 residues. V lost 3 bases and J 0 bases, leaving 9 bases between the germline ends. The DNA for the CDR3 is TGTGCCACCAGCAGGGACGGCCTCTCTGGAAACACCATATATTTT. This codes for CATSRDGLSGNTIYF.

This clonotype appeared a few times. CDR3 amino acids: CASSSPGGAEKLFF. CDR3 DNA: TGTGCCAGCAGCTCTCCGGGCGGTGCTGAAAAACTGTTTTTT. This chain uses TRBV11-2 with TRBJ1-4; the D is unclear. This CDR3 is 14 amino acids long. Germline CDR1 reads SGHAT; CDR2 reads FQNNGV. V was shortened by 4 bases and J by 7 bases, with 13 bases between the two germline ends.

This chain uses TRBV28 with TRBJ2-1; TRBD1 matches at 7 bases. The J call may be wrong; the DNA end is better matched by TRBJ2-5. CDR1 is MDHEN, CDR2 SYDVKM, per germline. This CDR3 is 14 amino acids long. CDR3 nucleotide sequence: TGTGCCAGCAGCCGAGGGACAGCATGGGAGACCCAGTACTTC. Protein product: CASSRGTAWETQYF.

This clonotype was found a few times. CDR3 sequence: CASSPRLAGPGELFF. In nucleotides, the CDR3 is TGTGCCAGCAGCCCCCGGCTAGCGGGACCCGGGGAGCTGTTTTTT. The chain joins TRBV5-5 to TRBJ2-2; 9 bases map to TRBD2. V lost 4 bases, J lost 6 bases, and 7 bases stayed unmatched. The CDR3 runs 15 residues. The germline CDR1 and CDR2 sequences are SGHKS and YYEKEE (reference sequence).

The sample holds a few counts of this clonotype. The rearrangement joins TRBV7-2 to TRBJ2-5, with 10 nucleotides matching TRBD2. V shed 2 bases, J shed 4 bases, and the junction held 4 bases outside the gene matches. The germline CDR1 and CDR2 sequences are SGHTA and FQGNSA. This CDR3 is built from 15 residues. The CDR3: CASSLQTSGSETQYF. Here the CDR3 DNA reads TGTGCCAGCAGCTTACAGACTAGCGGGTCAGAGACCCAGTACTTC.

In its sample, this clonotype was seen a few times. In nucleotides, the CDR3 is TGTGCCGACTCTAAAGGGGGCTCTGGGGCCAACGTCCTGACTTTC. As protein: CADSKGGSGANVLTF. V is TRBV7-8 and J is TRBJ2-6; D is possibly TRBD1 (6 bases). Germline CDR1 is SGHVS and CDR2 is FQNEAQ. V lost 11 bases and J 0 bases, leaving 14 bases between the germline ends. CDR3 size: 15 residues.

This rearrangement joins TRBV5-1 to TRBJ1-1; no definite D call. There are 15 residues in the CDR3. Deletions cut 4 bases from V and 2 bases from J, with 15 bases between. Germline CDR1 is SGHRS and CDR2 is YFSETQ. The CDR3 sequence is CASSPSGSLNTEAFF. The CDR3 DNA reads TGCGCCAGCAGCCCTTCGGGCAGCCTAAACACTGAAGCTTTCTTT.